This record looks at one T cell receptor (beta chain) sequence and its context. What this receptor recognizes is not known. No base qualities exist here, and no much larger clone lies one base off it. This entry comes from a study of blood T cells in healthy people across ages (dated by TCRdb to the mid-2010s). Study-wide context: In model experiments, template switching captured about one uniquely barcoded TCR beta cDNA molecule for every two T cells. Age-related changes in TCR beta repertoire diversity were measured in the study by deep sequencing normalized with unique cDNA molecular identifiers. Donors were grouped into four age groups: young (average approximately 15 years), middle-aged (39), aged (around 60) and long-lived (less than 85). To avoid experimental bias, donors of different ages were distributed randomly across sequencing lanes. The study analyzed two additional independent replicas of 1 million unique cDNA reads from the same blood draw for two donors, one aged 18 to 30 and one aged 80 or older. The paper's findings and limits, for the study overall: Since profiling was done on bulk unsorted PBMCs, naive and antigen-experienced compartments could not be conclusively compared. As age increased, observed TCR beta diversity per million T cells dropped in a roughly linear way, and a significant reduction was already evident by age about 40. Donor CMV infection status was unknown, potentially confounding age-related changes in expanded clonotypes. Compared with the aged group, the long-lived group had more naive CD4+ T cells, fewer expanded clones and increased TCR diversity, suggesting age selection. There was a strong correlation between observed TCR beta diversity and the percentage of naive T cells measured by flow cytometry. Estimates of total diversity based on one million sequenced T cells were considered lower bounds and underestimates.

Between the V and J ends, shortened by 0 bases and 7 bases respectively, the junction contains 8 bases. The cysteine opens and the phenylalanine closes a CDR3 of 13 amino acids. The retained sequence is limited to the CDR3, 39 bases, with the frame set at the first base. The germline V gene encodes CDR1 SGHKS and CDR2 YYEKEE (reference sequence). The library came from 5' RACE. Sequencing instrument: Illumina HiSeq 2500. The second PCR ran for roughly 6 to 11 cycles and used a J-beta primer mix along with a sample-barcoded 5' primer. A unique molecular identifier was introduced onto each TCR beta cDNA molecule by a template-switch 5' adaptor carrying 12 random nucleotides. Each sample yielded at least 3 million CDR3-containing paired-end reads. All of the RNA was converted into first-strand cDNA using the Mint cDNA synthesis kit, with a TRBC-specific oligonucleotide serving as the primer. Following uracil-DNA glycosylase treatment, all cDNA underwent a first 18-cycle PCR with the universal primers M1SS and BC2_uni_R. Turning to the authors' computational methods: Normalization of each sample was performed by random selection of 1 million high-quality reads, each carrying a distinct molecular identifier. Reads with shared molecular identifiers were discarded instead of being binned into consensus sequences. MiTCR, with a Q25 quality threshold and the strictest error-elimination algorithm, was used for CDR3 identification, clonotype clustering and error correction. Lower-bound total TCR beta diversity was estimated with a nonparametric unseen species model using Euler transformation. The public reads were run again by TCRdb, first through fastp at Q25 and then through MiXCR, and only productive beta chains were kept. Entries are consolidated by CDR3 protein sequence, retaining the most common genes and DNA. None of the V and J calls come from the authors' own analysis; TCRdb made them. Within this sample are approximately 810,000 distinct CDR3 sequences, with under 35% of them counted one time only. 17% of the sample goes to the ten largest clones.

Donors were about 36 systemically healthy Caucasian individuals from Russia aged roughly 6 to 90 years. Ten milliliters of peripheral blood were collected from each donor into EDTA-treated Vacutainer tubes. Ficoll-Paque density-gradient centrifugation was used to isolate PBMCs, with at least 7 million per sample. Trizol reagent was used to extract total RNA from PBMCs, with at least 6 micrograms per sample. For every donor, an aliquot of PBMCs went through flow cytometry to measure the percentages of naive CD45RAhigh/CD27high T cells. Input material: blood. The V and J genes are TRBV5-5 and TRBJ2-1; a confident D gene designation cannot be given. This clonotype was obtained from a woman older than 75 in good health. DNA sequence: TGTGCCAGCAGCTTGGCCCCACGGAATGAGCAGTTCTTC. The encoded protein is CASSLAPRNEQFF. This CDR3, with the reference TRBV5-5 and TRBJ2-1 proteins standing in past its ends, gives the full variable domain DAGVTQSPTHLIKTRGQQVTLRCSPISGHKSVSWYQQVLGQGPQFIFQYYEKEERGRGNFPDRFSARQFPNYSSELNVNALLLGDSALYLCASSLAPRNEQFFGPGTRLTVL.